This T cell receptor (beta chain) was recorded in a study of blood T cell repertoires in COVID-19. The overall study: Whether acute or convalescent, the COVID-19 samples came from the United States, Italy and Spain.

Participants were aged about 18 to 89 years, lived in roughly 25 US areas, and enrolled virtually. The table came from immunoSEQ multiplex PCR; TCRdb's copy has only in-frame clones and leaves some out. The sample includes approximately 240,000 clones, 70% to 85% of them seen just once. The V gene's germline CDR1 is SGHDT and CDR2 YYEEEE. This CDR3 is 15 amino acids long. V was trimmed by 5 bases and J by 4 bases, leaving 18 bases between them. Specimen: PBMCs or T cells enriched from blood (not recorded which). The TCR sequence derives from a woman in her thirties or forties with acute COVID-19. The chain links TRBV5-6 to TRBJ1-1, with a possible D match to TRBD1 (5 bases). The CDR3 bases are TGTGCCAGCAGTTCTTATCAGGGAAGAAGCACTGAAGCTTTCTTT. The encoded protein is CASSSYQGRSTEAFF. The variable domain in full, completed from reference TRBV5-6 and TRBJ1-1, reads DAGVTQSPTHLIKTRGQQVTLRCSPKSGHDTVSWYQQALGQGPQFIFQYYEEEERQRGNFPDRFSGHQFPNYSSELNVNALLLGDSALYLCASSSYQGRSTEAFFGQGTRLTVV.